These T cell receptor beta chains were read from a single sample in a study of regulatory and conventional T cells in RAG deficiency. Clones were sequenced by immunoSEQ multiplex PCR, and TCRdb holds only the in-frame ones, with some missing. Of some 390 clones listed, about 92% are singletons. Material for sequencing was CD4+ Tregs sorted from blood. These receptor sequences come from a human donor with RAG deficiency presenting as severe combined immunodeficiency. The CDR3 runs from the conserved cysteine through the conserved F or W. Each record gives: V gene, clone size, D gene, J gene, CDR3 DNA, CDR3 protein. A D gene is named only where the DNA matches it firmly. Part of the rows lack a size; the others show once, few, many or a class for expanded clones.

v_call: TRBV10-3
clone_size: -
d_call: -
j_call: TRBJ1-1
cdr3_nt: TGTGCCATCAGACAGAACACTGAAGCTTTCTTT
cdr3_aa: CAIRQNTEAFF

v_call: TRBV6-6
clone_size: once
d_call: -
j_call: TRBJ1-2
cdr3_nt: TGTGCCAGCAGTTACACCCTGAACTATGGCTACACCTTC
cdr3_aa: CASSYTLNYGYTF

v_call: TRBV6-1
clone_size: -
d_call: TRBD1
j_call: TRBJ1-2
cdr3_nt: TGTGCCAGCAGGACAGGGTGGAACTATGGCTACACCTTC
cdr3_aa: CASRTGWNYGYTF

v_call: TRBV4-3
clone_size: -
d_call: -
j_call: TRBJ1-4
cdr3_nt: TGCGCCAGCAGCCAAGATTGGGGGCCGGCGGATGAAAAACTGTTTTTT
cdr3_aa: CASSQDWGPADEKLFF

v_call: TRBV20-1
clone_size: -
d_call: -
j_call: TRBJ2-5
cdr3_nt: TGCAGTGCTGCCTCCGGGCCGACCCAGTACTTC
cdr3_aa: CSAASGPTQYF

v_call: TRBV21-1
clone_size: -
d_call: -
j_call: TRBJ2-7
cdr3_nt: TGTGCCAGCAGCTCCTACGAGCAGTACTTC
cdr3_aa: CASSSYEQYF

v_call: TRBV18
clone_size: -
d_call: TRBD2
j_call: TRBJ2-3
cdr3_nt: TGTGCCAGCTCTCTAGGGGAGGGCACGCAGTATTTT
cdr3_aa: CASSLGEGTQYF

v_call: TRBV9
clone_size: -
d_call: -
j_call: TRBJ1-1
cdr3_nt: TGTGCCAGCAGCCCCTTGTGGCATGGCAACACTGAAGCTTTCTTT
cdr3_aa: CASSPLWHGNTEAFF

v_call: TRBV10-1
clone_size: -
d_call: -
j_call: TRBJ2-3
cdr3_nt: TGCGCCAGCAGCAGACAACCCGCCACAGATACGCAGTATTTT
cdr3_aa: CASSRQPATDTQYF

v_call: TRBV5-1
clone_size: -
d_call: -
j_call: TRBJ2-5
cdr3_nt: TGCGCCAGCAGCTTGGTGGGTGAGACCCAGTACTTC
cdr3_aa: CASSLVGETQYF

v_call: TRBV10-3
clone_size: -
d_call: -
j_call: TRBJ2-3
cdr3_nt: TGTGCCATCAGTGAGTCCCCAAACCGGGGAGATACGCAGTATTTT
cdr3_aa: CAISESPNRGDTQYF

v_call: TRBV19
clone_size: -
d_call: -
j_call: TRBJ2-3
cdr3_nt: TGTGCCAGTAGAGTTGGGGGGCTCACAGATACGCAGTATTTT
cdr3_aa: CASRVGGLTDTQYF

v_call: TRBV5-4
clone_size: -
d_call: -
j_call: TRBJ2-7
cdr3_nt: TGTGCCAGCAGTCCGGACAGAACCAACTACGAGCAGTACTTC
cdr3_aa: CASSPDRTNYEQYF

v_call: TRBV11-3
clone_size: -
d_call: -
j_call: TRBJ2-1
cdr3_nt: TGTGCCAGCAGCTTAGGGGGCTCCTACAATGAGCAGTTCTTC
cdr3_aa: CASSLGGSYNEQFF

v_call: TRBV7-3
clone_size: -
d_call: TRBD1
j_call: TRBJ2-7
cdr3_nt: TGTGCCAGCAGCCTGGACAGGGTGGGGGAGCAGTACTTC
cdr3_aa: CASSLDRVGEQYF

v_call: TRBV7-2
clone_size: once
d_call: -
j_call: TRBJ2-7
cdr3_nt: TGTGCCAGCAGGCAGGGGAGGGTCTCCTACGAGCAGTACTTC
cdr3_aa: CASRQGRVSYEQYF

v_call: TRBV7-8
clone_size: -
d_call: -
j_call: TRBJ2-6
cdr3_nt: TGTGCCAGCAGCGCATATACCCCACAAAGTCGGGCCAACGTCCTGACTTTC
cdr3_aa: CASSAYTPQSRANVLTF

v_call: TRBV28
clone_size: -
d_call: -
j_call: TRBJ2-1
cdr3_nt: TGTGCCAGCAGTTTAGACAATGAGCAGTTCTTC
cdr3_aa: CASSLDNEQFF

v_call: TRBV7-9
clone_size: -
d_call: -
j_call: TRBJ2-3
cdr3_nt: TGTGCCAGCAGCTTAGGCAGGGGAAGAGATACGCAGTATTTT
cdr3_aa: CASSLGRGRDTQYF

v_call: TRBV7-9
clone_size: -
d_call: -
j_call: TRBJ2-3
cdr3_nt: TGTGCCAGCAGCTTAGACAACACAGATACGCAGTATTTT
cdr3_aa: CASSLDNTDTQYF

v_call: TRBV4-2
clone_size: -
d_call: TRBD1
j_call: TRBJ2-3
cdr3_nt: TGTGCCAGCAGCCGGACAGGGGGCACAGATACGCAGTATTTT
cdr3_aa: CASSRTGGTDTQYF

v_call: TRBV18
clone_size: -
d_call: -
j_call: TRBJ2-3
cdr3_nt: TGTGCCAGCTCACCCGGGCGACGCACAGATACGCAGTATTTT
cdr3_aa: CASSPGRRTDTQYF

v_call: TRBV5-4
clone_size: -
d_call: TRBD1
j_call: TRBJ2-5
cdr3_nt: TGTGCCAGCAGCTGGGGACAGATACAAGAGACCCAGTACTTC
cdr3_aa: CASSWGQIQETQYF

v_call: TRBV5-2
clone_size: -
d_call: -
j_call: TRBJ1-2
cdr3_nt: TGTGCCAGCAAAAATGTACGAAAGACCTATGGCTACACCTTC
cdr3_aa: CASKNVRKTYGYTF

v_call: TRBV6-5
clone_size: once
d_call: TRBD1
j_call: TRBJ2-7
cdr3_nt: TGTGCCAGCAGTAAGGACAGGGGCTCCTACGAGCAGTACTTC
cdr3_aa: CASSKDRGSYEQYF

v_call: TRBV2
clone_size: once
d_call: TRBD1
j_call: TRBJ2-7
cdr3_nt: TGTGCCAGCAGCTGGGACAGCTACGAGCAGTACTTC
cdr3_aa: CASSWDSYEQYF

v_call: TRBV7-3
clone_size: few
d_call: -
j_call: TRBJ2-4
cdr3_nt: TGTGCCAGCAGCCTATTTCCGTCGAACATTCAGTACTTC
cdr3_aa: CASSLFPSNIQYF

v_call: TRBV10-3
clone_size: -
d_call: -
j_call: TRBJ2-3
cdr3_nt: TGTGCCATCAGTGACAGGGCAGATACGCAGTATTTT
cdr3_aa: CAISDRADTQYF

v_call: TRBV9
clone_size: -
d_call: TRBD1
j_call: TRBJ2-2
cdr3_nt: TGTGCCAGCAGCCGGGACAGGGCAGGGGGGGAGCTGTTTTTT
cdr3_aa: CASSRDRAGGELFF

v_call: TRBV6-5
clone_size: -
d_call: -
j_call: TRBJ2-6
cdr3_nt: TGTGCCAGCAGTTACATTTGGGGCGCTGGGGCCAACGTCCTGACTTTC
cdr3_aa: CASSYIWGAGANVLTF

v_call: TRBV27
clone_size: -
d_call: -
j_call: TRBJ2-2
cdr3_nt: TGTGCCAGCAGTTGGGCAGCCACCGGGGAGCTGTTTTTT
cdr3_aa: CASSWAATGELFF

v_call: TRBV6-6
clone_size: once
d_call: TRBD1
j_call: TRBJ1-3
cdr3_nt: TGTGCCAGCAGACCTCAGGGGGCGAGGGGAAACACCATATATTTT
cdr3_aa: CASRPQGARGNTIYF

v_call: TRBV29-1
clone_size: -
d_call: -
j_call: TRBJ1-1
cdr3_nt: TGCAGCGTTGAAGACAGGGGCACTGAAGCTTTCTTT
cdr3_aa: CSVEDRGTEAFF

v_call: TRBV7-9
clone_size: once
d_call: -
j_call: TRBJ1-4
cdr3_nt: TGTGCCAGCAGCTTCCAGGGGTTTGAAAAACTGTTTTTT
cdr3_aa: CASSFQGFEKLFF

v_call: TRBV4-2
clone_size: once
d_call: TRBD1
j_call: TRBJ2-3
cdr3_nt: TGTGCCAGCAGCCAAGTAGGGGACAGGGGCACAGATACGCAGTATTTT
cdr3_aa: CASSQVGDRGTDTQYF

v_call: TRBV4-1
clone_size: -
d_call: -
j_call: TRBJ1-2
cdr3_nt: TGCGCCAGCAGCCAAGTCGGGAGCTATGGCTACACCTTC
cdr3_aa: CASSQVGSYGYTF

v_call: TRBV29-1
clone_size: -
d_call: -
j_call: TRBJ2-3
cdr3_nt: TGCAGCGTTCTTCCAGGGAGCACAGATACGCAGTATTTT
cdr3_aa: CSVLPGSTDTQYF

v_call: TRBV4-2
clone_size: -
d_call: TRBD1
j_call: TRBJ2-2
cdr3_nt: TGTGCCAGCAGCCAAGGACAGGGGGCCACCGGGGAGCTGTTTTTT
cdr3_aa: CASSQGQGATGELFF

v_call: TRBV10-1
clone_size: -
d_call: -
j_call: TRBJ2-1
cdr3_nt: TGCGCCAGCAGCAGGAGCTCCTACAATGAGCAGTTCTTC
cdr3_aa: CASSRSSYNEQFF

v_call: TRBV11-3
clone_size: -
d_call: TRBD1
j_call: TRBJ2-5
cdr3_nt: TGTGCCAGCAGCCCCTGGCCAGGGGGGACCCAGTACTTC
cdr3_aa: CASSPWPGGTQYF

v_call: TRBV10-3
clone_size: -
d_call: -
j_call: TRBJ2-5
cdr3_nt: TGTGCCATCAGTGAGTCAGGGGAAGAGACCCAGTACTTC
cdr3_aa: CAISESGEETQYF

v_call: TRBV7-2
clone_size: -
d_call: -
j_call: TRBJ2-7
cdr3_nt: TGTGCCAGCAGCTTAGCTCCGGACTGGGCCTACGAGCAGTACTTC
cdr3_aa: CASSLAPDWAYEQYF

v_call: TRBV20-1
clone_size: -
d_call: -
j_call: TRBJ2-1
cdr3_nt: TGCAGTGGGGGGGTCTACAATGAGCAGTTCTTC
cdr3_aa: CSGGVYNEQFF

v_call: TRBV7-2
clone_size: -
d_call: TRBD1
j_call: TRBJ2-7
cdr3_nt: TGTGCCAGCAGCTTGGACAGGGTCTTTGAGCAGTACTTC
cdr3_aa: CASSLDRVFEQYF

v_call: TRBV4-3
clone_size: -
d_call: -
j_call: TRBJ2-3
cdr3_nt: TGCGCCAGCAGCCCCCGACTCAAGATAGATACGCAGTATTTT
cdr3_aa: CASSPRLKIDTQYF

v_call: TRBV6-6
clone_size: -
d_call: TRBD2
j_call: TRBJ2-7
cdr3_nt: TGTGCCAGCAGTAACGGACTAGCGGGTGCCTACGAGCAGTACTTC
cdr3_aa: CASSNGLAGAYEQYF

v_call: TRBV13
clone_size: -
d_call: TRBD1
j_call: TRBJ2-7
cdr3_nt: TGTGCCAGCAGCTGGGACAGCTACGAGCAGTACTTC
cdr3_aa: CASSWDSYEQYF

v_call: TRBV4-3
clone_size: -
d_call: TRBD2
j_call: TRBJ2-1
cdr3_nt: TGCGCCAGCAGCCAAAGGACTAGCGGCTACAATGAGCAGTTCTTC
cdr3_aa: CASSQRTSGYNEQFF

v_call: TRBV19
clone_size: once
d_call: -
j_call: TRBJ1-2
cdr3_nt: TGTGCCAGTAGCCCCGACATGCCTTTCTATGGCTACACCTTC
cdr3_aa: CASSPDMPFYGYTF

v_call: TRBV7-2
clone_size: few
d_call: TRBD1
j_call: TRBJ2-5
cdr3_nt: TGTGCCAGCGACAGGGGGCGGAGAGAGACCCAGTACTTC
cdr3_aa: CASDRGRRETQYF

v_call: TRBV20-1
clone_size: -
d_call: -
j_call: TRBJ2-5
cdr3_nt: TGCAGTGCTAGGGAGACCCAGTACTTC
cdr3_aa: CSARETQYF

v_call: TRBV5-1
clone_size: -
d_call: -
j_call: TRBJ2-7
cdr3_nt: TGCGCCAGCAGCTTGGTCCCAAACTACGAGCAGTACTTC
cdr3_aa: CASSLVPNYEQYF

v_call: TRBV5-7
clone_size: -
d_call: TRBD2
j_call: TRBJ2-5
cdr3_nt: TGTGCCAGCAGCTTGCGGGGGGGGGAGACCCAGTACTTC
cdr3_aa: CASSLRGGETQYF

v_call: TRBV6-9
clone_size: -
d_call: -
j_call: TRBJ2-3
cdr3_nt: TGTGCCAGCAGTTACGGGAGAGAGGGCACAGATACGCAGTATTTT
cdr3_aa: CASSYGREGTDTQYF